This TCR beta chain was documented in a study of T cell responses to AZD1222 COVID-19 vaccine. Across the whole study: Researchers grouped second doses given at about 4 or about 12 weeks into one pool. Regarding the study as a whole: Most donors were white British and more were female, and clonal diversity was possibly underestimated. After two AZD1222 doses, spike-specific TCR breadth and depth rose versus day 0. Spike-wide coverage was observed for vaccine-associated CD4 TCRs, with dominant responses at 160-218 and 743-854.

Clones were read by immunoSEQ multiplex PCR, and TCRdb kept only the in-frame ones, dropping some. This table has more than 75,000 clones, around 89% appearing once. The CDR3 has 11 residues. The germline V gene encodes CDR1 MNHEY and CDR2 SVGAGI. After removal of 6 bases from V and 7 bases from J, the junction contained 2 bases not matched to a gene. Comments on this clone: Its antigen remains unidentified.

V and J are TRBV6-5 and TRBJ1-1, with TRBD1 matching over 7 bases. Material: peripheral blood, obtained on day 0 of AZD1222 vaccination. The receptor's source is an adult in good health. The chain's CDR3 is CASSAGGEAFF. The DNA of the CDR3 is TGTGCCAGCAGCGCAGGGGGTGAAGCTTTCTTT.